The sequence of this T cell receptor beta chain was determined in a study of blood T cell repertoires in COVID-19. Study as a whole: The cDNA or gDNA used as material had been derived from T cells, B-cell-depleted T cells, or PBMCs.

Methods used by the authors: Quantification of nucleated cells was approximated via reference gene primer amplification. Assay: immunoSEQ multiplex PCR; the TCRdb copy retains only in-frame clones and omits some. V, J and clone size reflect that table, while D and trimming were determined from the DNA. The data hold 95,000 or so clones, with 75% to 85% observed a single time. The CDR3 length is 14 residues. The germline gives CDR1 SGHDT, CDR2 YYEEEE. V was trimmed by 4 bases and J by 5 bases, leaving 15 bases between them. The sample comprised peripheral blood. This receptor was obtained from a woman of 80 years or more with active or convalescent COVID-19. The rearrangement uses TRBV5-6 and TRBJ1-2, with D perhaps matching TRBD1 (5 bases). The CDR3 DNA is TGTGCCAGCAGCCCTGGGACTCGAGGATATGGCTACACCTTC. Residues: CASSPGTRGYGYTF.